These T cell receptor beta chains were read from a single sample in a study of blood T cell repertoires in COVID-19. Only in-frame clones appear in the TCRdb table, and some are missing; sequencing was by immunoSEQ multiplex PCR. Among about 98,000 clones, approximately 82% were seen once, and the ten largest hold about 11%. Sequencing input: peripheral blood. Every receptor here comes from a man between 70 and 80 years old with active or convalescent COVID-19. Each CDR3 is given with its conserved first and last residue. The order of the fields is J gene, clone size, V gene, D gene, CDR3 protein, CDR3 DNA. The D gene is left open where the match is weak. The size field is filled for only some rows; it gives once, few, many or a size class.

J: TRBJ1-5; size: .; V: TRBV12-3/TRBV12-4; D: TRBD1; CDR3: CASSLTGDQPQHF; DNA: TGTGCCAGCAGTTTGACAGGGGATCAGCCCCAGCATTTT
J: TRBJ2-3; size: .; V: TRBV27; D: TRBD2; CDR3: CASRSGGSGGRFTQYF; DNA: TGTGCCAGCAGGTCGGGGGGGTCGGGGGGTCGGTTTACGCAGTATTTT
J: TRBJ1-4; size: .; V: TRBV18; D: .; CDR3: CASSRSPNNEKLFF; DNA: TGTGCCAGCTCACGTAGCCCCAACAATGAAAAACTGTTTTTT
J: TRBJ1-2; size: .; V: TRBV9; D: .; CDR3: CASSVGGPLYGYTF; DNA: TGTGCCAGCAGCGTAGGCGGTCCTCTCTATGGCTACACCTTC
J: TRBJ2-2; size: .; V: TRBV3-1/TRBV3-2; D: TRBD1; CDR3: CASSRKGQVNTGELFF; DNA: TGTGCCAGCAGCCGCAAGGGACAGGTGAACACCGGGGAGCTGTTTTTT
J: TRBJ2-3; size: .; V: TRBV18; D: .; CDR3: CASSPRQGGHADTQYF; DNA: TGTGCCAGCTCACCGCGGCAGGGGGGCCATGCAGATACGCAGTATTTT
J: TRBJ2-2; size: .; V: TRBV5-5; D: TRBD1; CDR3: CASSVGQGAPGELFF; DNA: TGTGCCAGCAGCGTCGGACAGGGGGCGCCCGGGGAGCTGTTTTTT
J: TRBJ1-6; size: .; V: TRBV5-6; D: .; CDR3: CASSFYGRGNSPLHF; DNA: TGTGCCAGCAGCTTCTACGGACGGGGTAATTCACCCCTCCACTTT
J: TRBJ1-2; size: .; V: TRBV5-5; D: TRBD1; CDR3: CASSTDRFMGYTF; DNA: TGTGCCAGCAGCACGGACAGGTTTATGGGCTACACCTTC
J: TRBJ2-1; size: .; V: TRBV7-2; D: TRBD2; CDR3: CASSLAGGNINEQFF; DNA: TGTGCCAGCAGCTTAGCGGGGGGGAATATAAATGAGCAGTTCTTC
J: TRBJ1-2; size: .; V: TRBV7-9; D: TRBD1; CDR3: CASTETGFYGYTF; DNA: TGTGCCAGCACCGAGACAGGGTTTTATGGCTACACCTTC
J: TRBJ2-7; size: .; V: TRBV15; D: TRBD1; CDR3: CATSREPGQGAVQYF; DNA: TGTGCCACCAGCAGAGAGCCGGGACAGGGGGCGGTGCAGTACTTC
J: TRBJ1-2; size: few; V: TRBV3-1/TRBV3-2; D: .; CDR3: CASSQDPNTLRYTF; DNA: TGTGCCAGCAGCCAAGATCCCAACACCTTGCGCTACACCTTC
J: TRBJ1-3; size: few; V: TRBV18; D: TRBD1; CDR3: CASSPPGGSSGNTIYF; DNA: TGTGCCAGCTCACCCCCAGGGGGTTCCTCTGGAAACACCATATATTTT
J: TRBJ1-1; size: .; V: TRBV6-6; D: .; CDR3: CASSFVSEAFF; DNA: TGTGCCAGCAGTTTTGTCAGTGAAGCTTTCTTT
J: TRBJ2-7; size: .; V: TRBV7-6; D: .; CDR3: CASSLLGGHEQYF; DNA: TGTGCCAGCAGCTTATTAGGGGGTCACGAGCAGTACTTC
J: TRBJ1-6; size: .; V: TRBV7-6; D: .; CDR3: CASSKTGEISSPLHF; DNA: TGTGCCAGCAGTAAAACGGGGGAAATTTCTTCACCCCTCCACTTT
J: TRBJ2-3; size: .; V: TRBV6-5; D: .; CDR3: CASIRGTDTQYF; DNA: TGTGCCAGCATACGCGGGACAGATACGCAGTATTTT
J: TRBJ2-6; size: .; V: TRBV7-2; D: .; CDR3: CASSPAWGGGANVLTF; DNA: TGTGCCAGCAGCCCGGCATGGGGAGGTGGGGCCAACGTCCTGACTTTC
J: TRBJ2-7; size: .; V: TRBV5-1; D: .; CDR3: CASSFGGTSEQYF; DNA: TGCGCCAGCAGCTTCGGAGGTACAAGCGAGCAGTACTTC
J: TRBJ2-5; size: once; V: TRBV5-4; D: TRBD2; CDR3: CASSLGGGASSETQYF; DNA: TGTGCCAGCAGCTTAGGCGGGGGGGCCAGTAGCGAGACCCAGTACTTC
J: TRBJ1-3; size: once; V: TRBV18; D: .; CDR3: CASSPQKGHSGNTIYF; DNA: TGTGCCAGCTCACCCCAGAAGGGGCACTCTGGAAACACCATATATTTT